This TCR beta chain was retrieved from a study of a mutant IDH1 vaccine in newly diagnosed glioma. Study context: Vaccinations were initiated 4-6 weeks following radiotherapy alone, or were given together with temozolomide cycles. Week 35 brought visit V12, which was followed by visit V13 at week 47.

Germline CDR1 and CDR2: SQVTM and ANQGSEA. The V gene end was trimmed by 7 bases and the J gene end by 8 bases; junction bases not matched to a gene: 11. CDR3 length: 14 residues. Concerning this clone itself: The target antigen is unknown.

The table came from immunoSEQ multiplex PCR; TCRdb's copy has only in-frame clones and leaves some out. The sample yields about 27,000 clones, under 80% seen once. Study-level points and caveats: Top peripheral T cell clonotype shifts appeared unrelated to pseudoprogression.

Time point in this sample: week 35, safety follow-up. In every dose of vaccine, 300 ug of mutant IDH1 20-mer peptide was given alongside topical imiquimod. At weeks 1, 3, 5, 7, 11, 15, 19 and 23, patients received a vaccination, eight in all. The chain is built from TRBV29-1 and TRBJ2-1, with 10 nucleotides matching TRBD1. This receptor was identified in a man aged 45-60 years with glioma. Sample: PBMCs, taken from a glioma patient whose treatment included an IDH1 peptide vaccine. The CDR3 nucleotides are TGCAGCGCCTCGGTGGGACAGGGGTTGGATGAGCAGTTCTTC. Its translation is CSASVGQGLDEQFF.